The 14 T cell receptor beta chains below were found in one sample sequenced in a study of T cells after yellow fever vaccination. Via MiXCR, TCRdb re-called the 5' RACE reads, giving one row per CDR3 protein. The sample comprises hundreds of thousands of distinct CDR3 sequences, roughly a sixth of which are singletons, and roughly a sixth rests with the top ten. The starting material was PBMCs, obtained before the yellow fever booster vaccination. Receptors were obtained from a man aged 18 to 30 who received the YFV17D yellow fever vaccine.

This clonotype was seen a few times. This rearrangement joins TRBV7-8 to TRBJ1-1; 7 bases align to TRBD1. V trimming: 4 bases; J trimming: 3 bases; junction bases outside the gene matches: 8. The CDR3 runs 15 residues. CDR1 is SGHVS, CDR2 FQNEAQ, per germline. The CDR3 DNA reads as TGTGCCAGCAGCTCCTACAGGGGTTCGGACACTGAAGCTTTCTTT. Amino acids: CASSSYRGSDTEAFF.

This chain uses TRBV19 with TRBJ2-3; D uncertain. V gave up 10 bases and J gave up 4 bases, with 12 bases separating them. This CDR3 region has 12 residues. Germline V gene sequence: CDR1 LNHDA, CDR2 SQIVND (reference sequence). DNA for the CDR3: TGTGCCACCGGCAGTCAGGCAGATACGCAGTATTTT. As protein: CATGSQADTQYF.

The genes are TRBV5-1 and TRBJ2-5, with no clear D. Germline V gives CDR1 SGHRS, CDR2 YFSETQ. Trimming took off 0 bases at V and 2 bases at J, with 8 bases between the two ends. The CDR3 length is 14 residues. This chain's CDR3 is CASSLGWNQETQYF. The CDR3 nucleotides read TGCGCCAGCAGCTTGGGGTGGAATCAAGAGACCCAGTACTTC. Drawing the rest from reference TRBV5-1 and TRBJ2-5, the complete variable domain is KAGVTQTPRYLIKTRGQQVTLSCSPISGHRSVSWYQQTPGQGLQFLFEYFSETQRNKGNFPGRFSGRQFSNSRSEMNVSTLELGDSALYLCASSLGWNQETQYFGPGTRLLVL.

This sequence joins TRBV6-5 and TRBJ2-7, with D hard to call. The V end was cut by 8 bases, the J end by 2 bases, with 16 bases between. The CDR3 loop spans 14 amino acids. Germline lookup yields CDR1 MNHEY and CDR2 SVGAGI. CDR3 coding DNA: TGTGCCAGCTCCAGCCAAGGGATCGCCTACGAGCAGTACTTC. Protein product: CASSSQGIAYEQYF.

This clonotype has a handful of counts. The chain recombines TRBV6-1 with TRBJ2-3, with D unclear. The germline V and J ends were trimmed by 2 bases and 5 bases, with 17 bases remaining between them. CDR1 is MNHNS and CDR2 is SASEGT in the germline V gene. The CDR3 extends over 16 amino acids. The CDR3 DNA follows: TGTGCCAGCAGTGAATTGCCCTTTGTCCCCGGAGATACGCAGTATTTT. Translating gives CASSELPFVPGDTQYF.

There are a few counts of this clonotype. V and J are TRBV2 and TRBJ2-7, with D perhaps TRBD2 (5 bases). V lost 8 bases and J 2 bases, leaving 13 bases between the germline ends. The germline V gene encodes CDR1 SNHLY and CDR2 FYNNEI. The CDR3 is 13 amino acids. The CDR3 reads CASRKDLAYEQYF. CDR3 in DNA: TGTGCCAGCCGTAAGGACTTGGCCTACGAGCAGTACTTC. Together with reference TRBV2 and TRBJ2-7, the CDR3 gives the full variable domain: EPEVTQTPSHQVTQMGQEVILRCVPISNHLYFYWYRQILGQKVEFLVSFYNNEISEKSEIFDDQFSVERPDGSNFTLKIRSTKLEDSAMYFCASRKDLAYEQYFGPGTRLTVT.

This clonotype has just a few counts. The genes are TRBV24-1 and TRBJ2-1, with TRBD2 matching 12 bases. V was pared by 2 bases and J by 9 bases, with 16 bases of the junction left unmatched. The CDR3 totals 19 residues. CDR1 KGHDR and CDR2 SFDVKD come from the germline V gene. CDR3 region: CATSDYGGGRGLAGPEQFF. CDR3 coding DNA: TGTGCCACCAGTGATTACGGGGGGGGTCGAGGACTAGCGGGACCTGAGCAGTTCTTC.

The chain carries TRBV7-9 and TRBJ1-6; no clear D gene. The CDR3 covers 12 residues. Trimming pared 11 bases from V and 7 bases from J, leaving 12 bases between. Per germline, CDR1 SEHNR and CDR2 FQNEAQ (reference sequence). The CDR3 spells CAGRALNSPLHF. CDR3 in DNA: TGTGCCGGGAGAGCCCTCAATTCACCCCTCCACTTT.

This chain connects TRBV6-1 to TRBJ2-5; maybe TRBD2 (5 bases). Trimming cost V 6 bases and J 5 bases, with 19 bases left between them. The length of the CDR3 is 15 residues. Germline V gene sequence: CDR1 MNHNS, CDR2 SASEGT. Here the CDR3 reads CASSHLGPRVETQYF. DNA of the CDR3: TGTGCCAGCAGCCACCTCGGACCGAGGGTCGAGACCCAGTACTTC.

The J gene is TRBJ1-1, the V gene TRBV29-1; 8 bases are shared with TRBD1. CDR3 size: 11 residues. The ends lost 7 bases at V and 7 bases at J; junction bases unmatched: 5. Per the germline V gene, CDR1 is SQVTM and CDR2 is ANQGSEA. The CDR3 DNA follows: TGCAGCGCCGGACAGGGAGATGAAGCTTTCTTT. It translates to CSAGQGDEAFF.

V gene TRBV15 combines with J gene TRBJ1-1, with no clear D. Trimming took off 3 bases at V and 5 bases at J, with 13 bases between the two ends. Germline V lookup: CDR1 LNHNV, CDR2 YYDKDF (reference sequence). CDR3 length: 14 residues. CDR3 nucleotides: TGTGCCACCAGCAGGGACGGTCGGGGTACTGAAGCTTTCTTT. Translated, it gives CATSRDGRGTEAFF.

There are a few counts of this clonotype. V and J are TRBV20-1 and TRBJ1-1; D possibly corresponds to TRBD1 (6 bases). V was pared by 6 bases and J by 1 base, with 9 bases between. CDR3 length: 12 residues. The germline CDR1 and CDR2 sequences are DFQATT and SNEGSKA (reference sequence). CDR3 DNA sequence: TGCAGTGCGCCGACAGGGAACACTGAAGCTTTCTTT. Residues: CSAPTGNTEAFF.

Only a few counts were recorded for this clonotype. The genes are TRBV9 and TRBJ2-2; 16 nucleotides align to TRBD2. Germline-derived CDR1 and CDR2 are SGDLS and YYNGEE. V was clipped by 3 bases and J by 3 bases; unmatched bases: 17. The CDR3 consists of 22 residues. The CDR3 spells CASSALSPGLAGGPQDTGELFF. CDR3 nucleotide sequence: TGTGCCAGCAGCGCCTTATCACCGGGACTAGCGGGGGGGCCACAGGACACCGGGGAGCTGTTTTTT.

This clonotype was found a few times. The V gene is TRBV27, the J gene TRBJ2-1; D uncertain. The germline V and J ends were trimmed by 2 bases and 2 bases, with 7 bases remaining between them. The CDR3 has 14 residues. Germline V CDR1 and CDR2: MNHEY, SMNVEV (reference sequence). CDR3 in DNA: TGTGCCAGCAGTTTAACCTGGACCTACAATGAGCAGTTCTTC. Translation: CASSLTWTYNEQFF.